The subject of this entry is one T cell receptor beta chain. The data belong to a study of blood T cell repertoires in COVID-19. Across the whole study: From T cells, B-cell-depleted T cells, or PBMCs came the material, which was cDNA or gDNA.

J was trimmed by 0 bases and V by 6 bases; bases with no gene match: 6. Germline V gene data show CDR1 as ENHRY and CDR2 as SYGVKD. The CDR3 spans 16 residues. In the original analysis: Using reference gene primer amplification, nucleated cell counts were estimated. TCRdb's table, derived via immunoSEQ multiplex PCR, lists solely in-frame clones and lacks some. That table furnishes V, J and clone size, whereas the DNA furnished D and trimming. The sample includes more than 150,000 clones, 85% to 95% seen only once; the top ten take roughly 0.76%. The receptor was isolated from a man in his thirties or forties with COVID-19, enrolled during active disease. Sequencing used peripheral blood. V and J are TRBV10-3 and TRBJ1-5; 9 bases are shared with TRBD1. This CDR3 reads CAIREDRGSSNQPQHF. The CDR3 DNA reads as TGTGCCATCAGGGAAGACAGGGGGAGTAGCAATCAGCCCCAGCATTTT.